This TCR beta chain appears in the sequencing data of a study of T cell changes during pregnancy in multiple sclerosis. Libraries were prepared by immunoSEQ multiplex PCR; TCRdb keeps only in-frame clonotypes and omits some of them. The sample carries about 34,000 clones, approximately 90% recorded once. This clone counts as large (0.1 to 1%). Trimming pared 5 bases from V and 0 bases from J, leaving 14 bases between. The CDR3 length is 16 residues. Germline V gene lookup returns CDR1 LNHDA and CDR2 SQIVND (reference sequence). The specimen was CD8+ T cells from peripheral blood mononuclear cells, collected in the first trimester of pregnancy. This chain links TRBV19 with TRBJ1-5; D unresolved. This receptor was obtained from a female donor with multiple sclerosis, enrolled in a pregnancy study. CDR3 bases: TGTGCCAGTAGTCAATCGTCGGGTTATAGCAATCAGCCCCAGCATTTT. It codes for CASSQSSGYSNQPQHF. The full variable domain, in which reference TRBV19 and TRBJ1-5 provide the parts outside the CDR3, is DGGITQSPKYLFRKEGQNVTLSCEQNLNHDAMYWYRQDPGQGLRLIYYSQIVNDFQKGDIAEGYSVSREKKESFPLTVTSAQKNPTAFYLCASSQSSGYSNQPQHFGDGTRLSIL.